These 10 T cell receptor beta chains were sequenced from one sample in a study of cytomegalovirus exposure and HLA in healthy donors. PCR used 60 Vbeta primers and 13 Jbeta primers. Sequencing was performed with immunoSEQ multiplex PCR; in TCRdb, only in-frame clones are kept and a portion is missing. The table records approximately 240,000 clones, approximately 84% of them present only once. Sample: PBMCs. The receptor set was obtained from a woman aged 40 to 50 in good health and CMV-seronegative.

Here the CDR3 DNA reads TGCGCCAGCAGCCAAACCGACAGGGAACGGAGTTCACCCCTCCACTTT. Translated, it gives CASSQTDRERSSPLHF. The V gene is TRBV4-3, the J gene TRBJ1-6; 7 nucleotides line up with TRBD1. V lost 2 bases and J lost 9; bases outside the gene matches: 10. CDR3 size: 16 residues. CDR1 is LGHNA, CDR2 YSLEER, per germline.

The chain links TRBV29-1 to TRBJ2-7; 8 bases agree with TRBD1. The CDR3 has 13 residues. Germline-derived CDR1 and CDR2 are SQVTM and ANQGSEA. With V trimmed by 7 bases and J by 6 bases, 11 bases remained unmatched. In DNA form, the CDR3 reads TGCAGCGCCGAGACAGGGGCTATCTCCGAGCAGTACTTC. Translated, it gives CSAETGAISEQYF.

The gene calls are TRBV5-6 and TRBJ1-6; D gene ambiguous. Germline CDR1 reads SGHDT; CDR2 reads YYEEEE. This CDR3 is 14 amino acids long. Trimming shortened V by 0 bases and J by 6 bases, and 7 bases separated the two germline ends. The CDR3 is CASSLVQVNSPLHF. The CDR3 DNA follows: TGTGCCAGCAGCTTGGTTCAGGTTAATTCACCCCTCCACTTT.

This clone was counted once. This rearrangement joins TRBV28 to TRBJ1-6; D possibly corresponds to TRBD1 (5 bases). V lost 5 bases, J lost 7 bases, and 15 bases lay in between. Germline CDR1 is MDHEN and CDR2 is SYDVKM. CDR3 length: 15 amino acids. CDR3 region: CASSRGGQANSPLHF. DNA of the CDR3: TGTGCCAGCAGTCGCGGGGGTCAAGCAAATTCACCCCTCCACTTT.

The chain has TRBV10-3 and TRBJ1-2, with 8 positions matching TRBD1. The V and J ends lost 6 bases and 3 bases, in that order; junction bases with no gene match: 0. The CDR3 is 12 amino acids. Germline values: CDR1 ENHRY, CDR2 SYGVKD. The CDR3 region has the DNA TGTGCCATCAGGACAGGGGACTATGGCTACACCTTC. This encodes CAIRTGDYGYTF.

The CDR3 region is CASSDHRGTKPYEQYF. In DNA form, the CDR3 reads TGCGCCAGCAGCGACCACCGAGGGACTAAACCCTACGAGCAGTACTTC. This chain uses TRBV4-3 with TRBJ2-7, with 7 nucleotides matching TRBD2. Germline V lookup: CDR1 LGHNA, CDR2 YSLEER. V shed 5 bases and J 2 bases; nucleotides not matched to a gene: 12. The length of the CDR3 is 16 residues.

The rearrangement uses TRBV29-1 and TRBJ2-7; D remains unclear. CDR1 and CDR2 from the germline V gene are SQVTM and ANQGSEA. V lost 5 bases and J lost 3, with 23 bases in between. This CDR3 is 16 amino acids long. In nucleotides, the CDR3 is TGCAGCGTTACATGGGCCGGCTCCCTATTAAGCTACGAGCAGTACTTC. Residues: CSVTWAGSLLSYEQYF.

This rearrangement joins TRBV9 to TRBJ2-3, with TRBD2 matching over 9 bases. Germline lookup yields CDR1 SGDLS and CDR2 YYNGEE. This CDR3 contains 15 residues. Unmatched junction bases numbered 6, after V lost 3 bases and J lost 4 bases. The CDR3 nucleotides read TGTGCCAGCAGCGACCCGGGACTAGCCCCAGATACGCAGTATTTT. It yields the protein CASSDPGLAPDTQYF.

The rearrangement joins TRBV5-1 to TRBJ2-3; 10 bases fit TRBD1. This CDR3 spans 14 amino acids. The junction had 5 bases not matched to a gene; V was cut back by 6 bases and J by 4 bases. Per germline, CDR1 SGHRS and CDR2 YFSETQ. For the CDR3, the DNA is TGCGCCAGCACCAGGACAGGGGGAGCAGATACGCAGTATTTT. Translated: CASTRTGGADTQYF.

This clone has a handful of counts. V is TRBV10-3 and J is TRBJ1-1; the D gene is possibly TRBD1 (6 bases). The germline CDR1 and CDR2 sequences are ENHRY and SYGVKD. Trimming left V 8 bases short and J 1 base short, with 17 bases between. This CDR3 contains 15 residues. In DNA form, the CDR3 reads TGTGCCATCGCTCCTCTCGGACAGCCGAACACTGAAGCTTTCTTT. Its protein is CAIAPLGQPNTEAFF.